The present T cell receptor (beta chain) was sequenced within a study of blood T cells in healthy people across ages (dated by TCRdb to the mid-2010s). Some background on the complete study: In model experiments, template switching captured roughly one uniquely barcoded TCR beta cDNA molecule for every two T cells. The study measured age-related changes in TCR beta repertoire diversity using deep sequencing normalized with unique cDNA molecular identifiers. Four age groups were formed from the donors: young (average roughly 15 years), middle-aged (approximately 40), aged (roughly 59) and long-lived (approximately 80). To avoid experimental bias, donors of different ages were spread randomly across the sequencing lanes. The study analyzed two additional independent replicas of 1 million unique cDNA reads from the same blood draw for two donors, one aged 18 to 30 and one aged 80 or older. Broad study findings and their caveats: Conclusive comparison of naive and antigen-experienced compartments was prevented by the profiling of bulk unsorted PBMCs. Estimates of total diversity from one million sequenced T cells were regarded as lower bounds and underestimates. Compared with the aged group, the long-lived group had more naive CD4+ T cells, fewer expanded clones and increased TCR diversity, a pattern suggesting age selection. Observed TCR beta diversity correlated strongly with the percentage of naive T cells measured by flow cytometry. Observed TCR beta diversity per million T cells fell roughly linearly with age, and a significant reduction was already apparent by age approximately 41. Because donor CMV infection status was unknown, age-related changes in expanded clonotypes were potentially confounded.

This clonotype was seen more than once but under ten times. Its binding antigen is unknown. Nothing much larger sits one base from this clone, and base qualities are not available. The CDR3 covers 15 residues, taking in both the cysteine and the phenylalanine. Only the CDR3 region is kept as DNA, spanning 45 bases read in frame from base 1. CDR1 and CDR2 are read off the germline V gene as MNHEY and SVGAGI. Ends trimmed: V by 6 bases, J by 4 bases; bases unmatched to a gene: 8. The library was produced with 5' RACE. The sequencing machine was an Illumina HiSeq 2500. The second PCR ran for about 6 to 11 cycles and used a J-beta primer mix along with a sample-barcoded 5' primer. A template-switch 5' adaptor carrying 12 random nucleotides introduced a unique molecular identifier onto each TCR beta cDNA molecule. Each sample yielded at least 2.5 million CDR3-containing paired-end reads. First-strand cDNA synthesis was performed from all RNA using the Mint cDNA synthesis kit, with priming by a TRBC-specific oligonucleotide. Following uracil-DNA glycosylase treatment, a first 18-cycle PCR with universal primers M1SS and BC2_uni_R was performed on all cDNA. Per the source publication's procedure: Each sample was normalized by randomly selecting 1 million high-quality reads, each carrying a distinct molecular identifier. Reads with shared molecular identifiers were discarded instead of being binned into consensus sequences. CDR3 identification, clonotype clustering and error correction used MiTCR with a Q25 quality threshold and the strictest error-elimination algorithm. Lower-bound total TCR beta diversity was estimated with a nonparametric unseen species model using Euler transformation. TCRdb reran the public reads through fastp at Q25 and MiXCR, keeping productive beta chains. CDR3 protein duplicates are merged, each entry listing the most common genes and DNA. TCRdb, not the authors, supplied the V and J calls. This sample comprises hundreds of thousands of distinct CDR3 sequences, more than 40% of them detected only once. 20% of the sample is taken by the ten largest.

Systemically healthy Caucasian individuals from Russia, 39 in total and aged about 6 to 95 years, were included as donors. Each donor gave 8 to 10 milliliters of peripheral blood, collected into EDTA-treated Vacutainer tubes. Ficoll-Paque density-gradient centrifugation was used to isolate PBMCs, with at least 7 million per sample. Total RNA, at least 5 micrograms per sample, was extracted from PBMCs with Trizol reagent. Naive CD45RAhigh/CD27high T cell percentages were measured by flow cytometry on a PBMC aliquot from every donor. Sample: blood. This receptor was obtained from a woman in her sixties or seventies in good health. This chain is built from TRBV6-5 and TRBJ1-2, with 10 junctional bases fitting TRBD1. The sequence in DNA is TGTGCCAGCAGAAATGACAGGGGGCGCAGCTATGGCTACACCTTC. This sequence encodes CASRNDRGRSYGYTF.